One and the same sample provided the 2 T cell receptor beta chains below, sequenced in a study of blood T cell repertoires in COVID-19. Generated by immunoSEQ multiplex PCR, the TCRdb table keeps only in-frame clones and is missing some. Of fewer than 200,000 clones listed, 80% to 95% are singletons. Material: peripheral blood. These receptors all come from a man in his fifties or sixties with acute or convalescent COVID-19.

CDR3 sequence reads: CAIIESGAQYF. The DNA for the CDR3 is TGTGCCATCATCGAAAGCGGTGCCCAGTACTTC. The chain employs TRBV28 and TRBJ2-5, with D possibly matching TRBD2 (5 bases). CDR3 length: 11 residues. Looked up from germline, CDR1 is MDHEN and CDR2 is SYDVKM. Trimming took off 10 bases at V and 9 bases at J, with 15 bases between the two ends. Complete variable domain (other parts from reference TRBV28 and TRBJ2-5): DVKVTQSSRYLVKRTGEKVFLECVQDMDHENMFWYRQDPGLGLRLIYFSYDVKMKEKGDIPEGYSVSREKKERFSLILESASTNQTSMYLCAIIESGAQYFGPGTRLLVL.

This chain connects TRBV6-4 to TRBJ2-3, with 8 bases that match TRBD2. Germline CDR1 is MRHNA and CDR2 is SNTAGT. V lost 0 bases and J lost 6; bases outside the gene matches: 20. This CDR3 has 20 amino acids. This CDR3 is CASSDSSAEGLAKPPDTQYF. The CDR3 bases are TGTGCCAGCAGTGACTCGAGCGCAGAAGGACTAGCCAAACCTCCCGATACGCAGTATTTT.